The 10 T cell receptor beta chains presented below share a single source sample, sequenced in a study of blood T cell repertoires in COVID-19. The method was immunoSEQ multiplex PCR; TCRdb's version includes in-frame clones alone and lacks a portion of them. Here the sample spans hundreds of thousands of clones, 85% to 90% being singletons. Sequenced: peripheral blood. The receptor source for this set is a woman younger than 30 with acute or convalescent COVID-19.

V and J are TRBV2 and TRBJ2-3; D not resolved. The V gene lost 8 bases and the J gene lost 2 bases, with 5 bases spanning the gap. The V gene's germline CDR1 is SNHLY and CDR2 FYNNEI. The CDR3 consists of 11 residues. As DNA, the CDR3 is TGTGCCAGCTGGCTCACAGATACGCAGTATTTT. Translating gives CASWLTDTQYF.

The chain couples TRBV5-5 to TRBJ2-3, with TRBD1 identical over 8 bases. V dropped 2 bases and J dropped 5; count of bases not matched to a gene: 7. CDR1 is SGHKS and CDR2 is YYEKEE in the germline V gene (reference sequence). This CDR3 region has 15 residues. The CDR3 region is CASSLLGQGLDTQYF. CDR3 DNA: TGTGCCAGCAGCTTACTCGGACAGGGATTAGATACGCAGTATTTT.

The rearrangement uses TRBV5-1 and TRBJ2-7; 9 bases match TRBD2. The CDR3 runs 14 residues. Trimming removed 5 bases from V and 2 bases from J; junction bases left unmatched: 5. Germline values: CDR1 SGHRS, CDR2 YFSETQ. As DNA, the CDR3 is TGCGCCAGCAGTAGCGGGGGTTCTACCTACGAGCAGTACTTC. This encodes CASSSGGSTYEQYF.

This rearrangement joins TRBV13 to TRBJ2-7; 8 bases match TRBD1. The length of the CDR3 is 13 residues. Per germline, CDR1 PRHDT and CDR2 FYEKMQ (reference sequence). After removal of 5 bases from V and 7 bases from J, the junction contained 7 bases not matched to a gene. CDR3 loop: CASSHRDRPEQYF. The CDR3 region has the DNA TGTGCCAGCAGCCACAGGGACAGGCCGGAGCAGTACTTC.

The V call is TRBV9, the J call TRBJ2-7; tentative D call: TRBD1 (6 bases). The CDR3 runs to 14 residues. V was shortened by 7 bases and J by 0 bases, with 14 bases between the two germline ends. CDR1 SGDLS and CDR2 YYNGEE come from the germline V gene. The CDR3 loop reads CASSSEGVSYEQYF. As DNA, the CDR3 is TGTGCCAGCTCATCAGAGGGGGTCTCCTACGAGCAGTACTTC.

The chain carries TRBV23-1 and TRBJ2-7; D is perhaps TRBD1 (6 bases). TRBV23-1 falls under the ORF class, with uncertain function. V lost 6 bases to trimming and J lost 3 bases, with 18 bases between them. This CDR3 has 15 residues. The CDR3 region has the DNA TGCGCCAGCAGGCAAACAGGGTGGGTGGGCTACGAGCAGTACTTC. Amino acids: CASRQTGWVGYEQYF.

J is TRBJ2-7 and V is TRBV3-1 (or the pseudogene TRBV3-2); TRBD1 agrees at 7 bases. The CDR3 is made up of 12 amino acids. With V trimmed by 3 bases and J by 6 bases, 2 bases remained unmatched. In germline, CDR1 is LGHDT, CDR2 YNNKEL (reference sequence). The chain's CDR3 is CASSQHRGEQYF. Here the CDR3 DNA reads TGTGCCAGCAGCCAGCACAGGGGCGAGCAGTACTTC.

There are a few counts of this clone. This chain uses TRBV6-5 with TRBJ1-1, with D possibly matching TRBD1 (6 bases). The CDR3 is made up of 15 amino acids. Germline CDR1 and CDR2: MNHEY and SVGAGI. V lost 7 bases and J 2 bases, leaving 17 bases between the germline ends. The CDR3 region has the DNA TGTGCCAGCAACTTCGGCGGACAGATTAACACTGAAGCTTTCTTT. Translating it yields CASNFGGQINTEAFF.

The chain joins TRBV5-1 to TRBJ2-1; a possible D gene is TRBD2 (6 bases). The CDR3 length is 14 residues. Germline V gives CDR1 SGHRS, CDR2 YFSETQ. The V and J ends lost 3 bases and 0 bases respectively, with 7 bases between them. The CDR3 bases are TGCGCCAGCAGCTCGGGGGTCTCCTACAATGAGCAGTTCTTC. This sequence encodes CASSSGVSYNEQFF.

The rearrangement joins TRBV5-5 to TRBJ1-5; D is unresolved. V lost 4 bases, J lost 7 bases, and 15 bases lay in between. The CDR3 is 14 amino acids. CDR1 and CDR2 from the germline V gene are SGHKS and YYEKEE (reference sequence). As DNA, the CDR3 is TGTGCCAGCAGCGGACTGGGAGCGGGGCAGCCCCAGCATTTT. This encodes CASSGLGAGQPQHF.